These T cell receptor beta chains were read from a single sample in a study of regulatory T cells in long-lasting Graves disease. TCRdb recomputed calls from the multiplex PCR reads with MiXCR, one row per CDR3 protein. This sample has around 450,000 distinct CDR3 sequences, with more than 13% found just once. The same specimen was also included in a second study, on T cells in Graves' hyperthyroidism and ophthalmopathy.

The sample consisted of peripheral blood mononuclear cells (PBMCs), taken at new diagnosis, from a patient treated with antithyroid drugs. All receptors derive from a woman in her 30s with Graves disease. The CDR3 runs from the conserved cysteine through the conserved F or W. The order of the fields is V gene, CDR3 length, D gene, J gene, clone size, CDR3 DNA, CDR3 protein. A D gene is named only where the DNA matches it firmly. A row's size may be missing; if present it is once, few, many or a size class.

TRBV20-1,12,NA,TRBJ1-5,many,TGCAGTGCTAGAGATTCAGAGCAGCCCCAGCATTTT,CSARDSEQPQHF
TRBV5-1,15,NA,TRBJ1-2,few,TGCGCCAGCAGCTTGGTGGCAGGTTTGGGCTATGGCTACACCTTC,CASSLVAGLGYGYTF
TRBV7-2,16,NA,TRBJ2-7,many,TGTGCCAGCAGCCCGCTAGCGACTGGCATTTCCTACGAGCAGTACTTC,CASSPLATGISYEQYF
TRBV24-1,14,TRBD2,TRBJ2-5,NA,TGTGCCACCAGTCTAGCGGGAGAGGAAGAGACCCAGTACTTC,CATSLAGEEETQYF
TRBV6-4,15,TRBD2,TRBJ2-7,few,TGTGCCGTAAAAGCTAGCGGGCGGAGCTCCTACGAGCAGTACTTC,CAVKASGRSSYEQYF
TRBV7-9,16,TRBD2,TRBJ2-1,many,TGTGCCAGCAGCCTTGGGCTAGCGGGCTCCTACAATGAGCAGTTCTTC,CASSLGLAGSYNEQFF
TRBV30,13,NA,TRBJ2-1,many,TGTGCCTGGAGTGCCGGACTCATCCATGAGCAGTTCTTC,CAWSAGLIHEQFF
TRBV30,10,NA,TRBJ1-2,many,TGTGCCTGGGGGGACTATGGCTACACCTTC,CAWGDYGYTF
TRBV6-1,13,NA,TRBJ2-3,NA,TGTGCCAGCAGCCTAACAGGAGTTGATACGCAGTATTTT,CASSLTGVDTQYF
TRBV20-1,15,TRBD2,TRBJ2-1,NA,TGCAGTGCTAGGAGCGGACTAGCGGGCTTTGAGGAGCAGTTCTTC,CSARSGLAGFEEQFF
TRBV2,13,NA,TRBJ2-7,many,TGTGCCAGCTTCGGACAGAATTCCTACGAGCAGTACTTC,CASFGQNSYEQYF
TRBV2,10,NA,TRBJ1-4,many,TGTGCCAGCAAGGATGAAAAACTGTTTTTT,CASKDEKLFF
TRBV10-3,14,TRBD1,TRBJ1-2,few,TGTGCCATCAGTGAGTGGCAGGGGGACTATGGCTACACCTTC,CAISEWQGDYGYTF